This T cell receptor (beta chain) was identified in a study of blood T cells in healthy people across ages (dated by TCRdb to the mid-2010s). The study in broad terms: In model experiments, roughly one uniquely barcoded TCR beta cDNA molecule per two T cells was captured by template switching. The study measured age-related changes in TCR beta repertoire diversity using deep sequencing normalized with unique cDNA molecular identifiers. Donors were grouped into four age groups: young (average 16 years), middle-aged (less than 40), aged (around 60) and long-lived (about 82). To avoid experimental bias, donors of different ages were distributed randomly across sequencing lanes. Two additional independent replicas of 1 million unique cDNA reads from the same blood draw were analyzed for two donors (one aged 18 to 30 and one aged 80 or older).

About this clonotype: Its antigen target is currently unknown. No base quality information exists; no much larger clone differs at one position.

Library creation used 5' RACE. TCRdb shows the sequencer as Illumina HiSeq 2500. A second PCR of roughly 7 to 12 cycles was run with a J-beta primer mix and a sample-barcoded 5' primer. A template-switch 5' adaptor carrying 12 random nucleotides introduced a unique molecular identifier onto each TCR beta cDNA molecule. Each sample yielded at least 2.5 million CDR3-containing paired-end reads. First-strand cDNA was synthesized from all RNA with the Mint cDNA synthesis kit, primed by a TRBC-specific oligonucleotide. After uracil-DNA glycosylase treatment, a first 18-cycle PCR used universal primers M1SS and BC2_uni_R on all cDNA. In the authors' own workflow: Each sample was normalized by randomly selecting 1 million high-quality reads, each carrying a distinct molecular identifier. Reads with shared molecular identifiers were discarded instead of being binned into consensus sequences. MiTCR, set to a Q25 quality threshold and the strictest error-elimination algorithm, was used for CDR3 identification, clonotype clustering and error correction. Lower-bound total TCR beta diversity was estimated with a nonparametric unseen species model using Euler transformation. TCRdb took the public reads, trimmed them with fastp at Q25, ran MiXCR for clone calling and kept in-frame beta chains. Every entry covers one CDR3 protein and lists the most common genes and DNA from its rows. The V and J calls follow TCRdb's processing rather than the paper's. The sample has 1.5 million to 2 million distinct CDR3 sequences on record, around half of them singletons. The ten largest clonotypes hold around 2.1% of the sample.

The donors were some 39 Caucasian individuals from Russia, aged 6 to 90 years, who were systemically healthy. Approximately 11 milliliters of peripheral blood were drawn from each donor into EDTA-treated Vacutainer tubes. Ficoll-Paque density-gradient centrifugation was used to isolate PBMCs, with at least 6.5 million per sample. Trizol reagent was used to extract total RNA from PBMCs, with at least 5.5 micrograms per sample. For every donor, flow cytometry on a PBMC aliquot measured the percentage of naive CD45RAhigh/CD27high T cells. As encoded in the germline V gene, CDR1 is LGHNA while CDR2 is YSLEER. V loses 0 bases at its end and J loses 4 bases; junction bases beyond the gene matches: 10. From the cysteine through the phenylalanine, the CDR3 covers 17 amino acids. Only the CDR3 part of the read is kept: 51 bases, read in frame from the first base. Study-wide findings and limitations: Because the CMV infection status of the donors was unknown, age-related changes in expanded clonotypes may potentially have been confounded. Compared with the aged group, the long-lived group had more naive CD4+ T cells, fewer expanded clones and increased TCR diversity, a pattern suggesting age selection. Bulk unsorted PBMC profiling prevented conclusive comparison of naive and antigen-experienced compartments. Observed TCR beta diversity per million T cells fell roughly linearly with age, and a significant reduction was already apparent by age around 39. Total diversity estimates from one million sequenced T cells were considered lower bounds and underestimates. There was a strong correlation between observed TCR beta diversity and the percentage of naive T cells measured by flow cytometry.

The sequenced sample was blood. The receptor was isolated from a woman aged 40 to 50 in good health. The chain is assembled from TRBV4-3 and TRBJ2-3, and 7 bases in between align with TRBD2. The CDR3 corresponds to CASSQDLAVGPSDTQYF. In nucleotide form, the sequence is TGCGCCAGCAGCCAAGATCTAGCGGTGGGCCCTTCAGATACGCAGTATTTT.